This T cell receptor (beta chain) is drawn from a study of T cells in women clearing cervical HPV infection (dated by TCRdb to 2017 to 2018). Describing the broader study: The cases were 25 women with histologically confirmed HPV16-related CIN3 or worse, and 2 of those women had invasive cancers. Cases and controls were matched on age within five years and on year of sample collection. An exploratory proof-of-principle case-control study, nested within the Guanacaste HPV Natural History Study in Costa Rica, was conducted to compare TCR repertoires across cervical HPV16 outcomes. Five blinded duplicates per group were added as quality controls, giving some 60 samples: approximately 50 participants and some ten replicates. For cases, the median interval between lesion detection and blood sampling was about 140 days, with an interquartile range of roughly 85 to 200 days. Since HLA typing was available for only a few women, HLA type could not be ruled out as a confounder. Blood from cases was collected at the visit where the lesion was first found, while blood from controls was collected once the infection could no longer be detected. The parent cohort enrolled approximately 9,200 women aged 18 or older in Guanacaste, Costa Rica, during about 1992 to 1995 and followed them for over six years. The approximately 25 controls were women who cleared a single incident HPV16 infection within 12 months without developing precancer or cancer. Cases had a median age of roughly 36 years and controls had a median age of about 41, with no significant differences in baseline characteristics.

The immunoSEQ assay used multiplex PCR to amplify TCR beta CDR3 regions from an average of roughly 1.2 ug of genomic DNA per sample. To correct primer bias, the assay used a complete synthetic TCR repertoire to set an amplification baseline. Amplicons were sequenced on the Illumina platform. The original methods were these. Sequence errors were corrected by clustering with frequency ratios and a modified nearest-neighbor algorithm, and the sequences were then analyzed in the immunoSEQ Analyzer using IMGT gene definitions. At each rarefaction depth, TCR richness and evenness were averaged across 20 rarefaction repeats, and any sample with fewer sequences than the depth was left out. Wilcoxon rank sum tests with FDR correction were used to compare relative abundances of V, D and J genes between the groups. An intraclass correlation of around 96% for TCR richness and an average of roughly 76% across some 66 gene segments were obtained from the blinded duplicates. TCRdb retrieved this table from immuneACCESS and kept in-frame rearrangements only. Not all clones are present; in checked studies, unresolved V genes account for under half, and no reason is known for the remainder. Clone size and the V and J calls come from that table; the DNA yielded D and trimming. This sample's clone table shows 30,000 to 45,000 clones. Roughly 1.6% of the sample goes to the ten largest clones.

Every participant had a single incident cervical HPV16 infection, and prevalent HPV16 infections were excluded. Cervical HPV DNA was detected with MY09/MY11 PCR, and genotyping was done by dot-blot hybridization. Roughly 16 mL of heparinized blood were centrifuged, and the buffy coat was split into aliquots, frozen at -30 degrees C, and then kept at -80 degrees C. Genomic DNA was extracted from buffy coat specimens using QIAGEN kits. About this clone: No antigen is known for it. The CDR3 end lies 3 residues beyond the end of the read and is filled in from the germline J gene.

The CDR3 spans 14 residues, from the cysteine through the phenylalanine. Part of the CDR3 DNA is given, 33 bases translated from base 1. The V and J ends are trimmed by 0 bases and 0 bases, leaving 3 bases between them. The germline V gene specifies SGDLS as CDR1 and YYNGEE as CDR2. Study-wide conclusions, independent of this receptor: Cases had lower TRBV6-7 relative abundance than controls (about 0.1% versus 0.15%; Bonferroni P = 0.0008). T-cell numbers per sample were unknown, so richness differences could reflect varying T-cell content rather than repertoire biology. The cross-sectional design could not show whether associations preceded infection or resulted from it; effector/memory subsets and HPV-specific T cells were not isolated. Significantly higher TCR repertoire richness was observed in CIN3+ cases than in controls across sequencing depths, whereas no difference in evenness was found. Random forest classifiers combining richness and V gene abundances distinguished cases from controls with an estimated AUC of 0.83.

The receptor was derived from a woman aged 18 to 75 with a cervical HPV16 infection that either progressed to CIN3+ or cleared (not recorded which). The sequenced sample consisted of blood buffy coat. The chain joins TRBV9 to TRBJ2-2, with the D gene call left open. The CDR3 corresponds to CASSVATNTGELFF. CDR3 DNA (partial): TGTGCCAGCAGCGTAGCTACGAACACCGGGGAG.